Given below is one T cell receptor beta chain in context. CDR1 LGHDT and CDR2 YNNKEL come from the germline V gene (reference sequence). The CDR3 is 16 residues long. V lost 1 base to trimming and J lost 0 bases, with 13 bases between them. This sample was taken from a study of blood T cell repertoires in COVID-19. The overall study: Sites in the United States, Italy and Spain provided acute and convalescent COVID-19 samples. T cells, B-cell-depleted T cells, or PBMCs supplied cDNA or gDNA.

As handled by the study authors: From reference gene primer amplification, estimates of nucleated cell counts were derived. Sequencing used immunoSEQ multiplex PCR; TCRdb keeps in-frame clones, though not all of them. V and J calls and clone size are those listed in that table; D and trimming were worked out from the DNA. The sample lists about 150,000 clones, roughly 85% seen once, with approximately 10% in the top ten. This rearrangement joins TRBV3-1 (or the pseudogene TRBV3-2) to TRBJ2-7; tentatively, D is TRBD2 (6 bases). This TCR derives from a woman aged 80 or over with active or convalescent COVID-19. The sequencing input was peripheral blood. The CDR3: CASSQAGLTSSYEQYF. The CDR3, as DNA: TGTGCCAGCAGCCAAGCGGGACTGACGAGCTCCTACGAGCAGTACTTC.